This T cell receptor beta chain originates from a study of blood T cell repertoires in COVID-19. Study-level background: Specimens from acute and convalescent COVID-19 originated in the United States, Italy and Spain. PBMCs, B-cell-depleted T cells, or T cells were the source of the cDNA or gDNA that made up the material.

The CDR3 has 14 amino acids. Germline V gene data show CDR1 as LGHDT and CDR2 as YNNKEL (reference sequence). The J segment lost 5 bases and the V segment lost 5 bases, leaving 6 bases of the junction unmatched. Original handling: Researchers report that nucleated cell counts were estimated from reference gene primer amplification. Profiling relied on immunoSEQ multiplex PCR, and the TCRdb table lists in-frame clones only, not all of them. The DNA gave D and trimming, while V, J and clone size come from that table. Here the sample spans under 200,000 clones, approximately 80% being singletons. The rearrangement links TRBV3-1 (or the pseudogene TRBV3-2) to TRBJ2-7, with 10 bases matching TRBD1. Sequencing was performed on peripheral blood. The origin of this receptor is a human donor in a cohort sampled during active COVID-19. Written as DNA, the CDR3 is TGTGCCAGCAGCGACCGGGACAGGGGAAACGAGCAGTACTTC. Translation gives CASSDRDRGNEQYF.